This is a list of T cell receptor beta chains from one sample in a study of radiotherapy plus CTLA-4 blockade in lung cancer. The repertoire was sequenced with immunoSEQ multiplex PCR; TCRdb's copy has only in-frame clones and lacks some. This table holds roughly 68,000 clones, around 80% found once. The sample here was peripheral blood, taken from a patient treated with radiotherapy plus ipilimumab. The origin of the receptors is a human donor with non-small cell lung cancer who had a complete response to radiotherapy plus ipilimumab. CDR3s include the opening cysteine and the closing phenylalanine or tryptophan. A D gene is named only where the DNA matches it firmly. Clone sizes are given selectively: once, few, many, or a class where the clone is expanded.

>TRBV6-6|TRBJ1-5|few|TRBD1
CASSPTGGGQPQHF
TGTGCCAGCAGCCCGACAGGGGGCGGGCAGCCCCAGCATTTT
>TRBV4-1|TRBJ2-2|NA|TRBD1
CASSQRDSYTGELFF
TGCGCCAGCAGCCAAAGGGACAGCTACACCGGGGAGCTGTTTTTT
>TRBV7-2|TRBJ2-7|NA|TRBD1
CASSPDRGEQYF
TGTGCCAGCAGCCCTGACAGGGGGGAGCAGTACTTC
>TRBV5-1|TRBJ2-1|NA|NA
CASSLFRSAVTNNEQFF
TGCGCCAGCAGCTTGTTCCGGTCGGCCGTTACTAACAATGAGCAGTTCTTC
>TRBV19|TRBJ1-2|NA|NA
CASSIYPGGRNYGYTF
TGTGCCAGTAGTATTTATCCCGGGGGAAGAAACTATGGCTACACCTTC
>TRBV4-1|TRBJ1-1|NA|NA
CASSHEGLTEAFF
TGCGCCAGCAGCCACGAGGGCCTCACTGAAGCTTTCTTT
>TRBV9|TRBJ2-5|NA|TRBD2
CASSEGGVWAGGRGQETQYF
TGTGCCAGCAGCGAAGGCGGAGTTTGGGCGGGGGGCCGAGGACAAGAGACCCAGTACTTC
>TRBV30|TRBJ2-3|NA|NA
CAWSVSRVTDTQYF
TGTGCCTGGAGTGTCTCACGGGTCACAGATACGCAGTATTTT
>TRBV5-1|TRBJ2-3|NA|TRBD2
CASSLAGGTDTQYF
TGCGCCAGCAGCCTAGCGGGGGGCACAGATACGCAGTATTTT
>TRBV18|TRBJ2-5|NA|NA
CASSPPSGGAETQYF
TGTGCCAGCTCACCACCGTCGGGGGGCGCGGAGACCCAGTACTTC
>TRBV30|TRBJ1-1|NA|NA
CAWSVRGMNTEAFF
TGTGCCTGGAGTGTACGGGGAATGAACACTGAAGCTTTCTTT
>TRBV6-6|TRBJ2-3|NA|TRBD2
CASSDRAGGSTDTQYF
TGTGCCAGCAGCGACAGAGCGGGGGGATCCACAGATACGCAGTATTTT
>TRBV29-1|TRBJ1-2|NA|NA
CTAATPGGYTF
TGCACTGCCGCAACCCCAGGGGGCTACACCTTC
>TRBV7-9|TRBJ1-2|once|TRBD1
CASSWDRGDGYTF
TGTGCCAGCAGCTGGGACAGGGGGGATGGCTACACCTTC
>TRBV18|TRBJ1-1|NA|TRBD1
CASSLSPGTGGTEAFF
TGTGCCAGCTCGTTGAGTCCCGGGACAGGTGGGACTGAAGCTTTCTTT
>TRBV12-5|TRBJ1-2|NA|TRBD1
CAIGTASLNYGYTF
TGTGCTATCGGGACAGCCTCTCTTAACTATGGCTACACCTTC
>TRBV6-1|TRBJ2-3|NA|NA
CASSPISRSDTQYF
TGTGCCAGCAGTCCAATCTCGCGGTCAGATACGCAGTATTTT
>TRBV11-3|TRBJ2-1|NA|NA
CASSLVGTVVEQFF
TGTGCCAGCAGCTTAGTAGGGACCGTCGTGGAGCAGTTCTTC
>TRBV10-1|TRBJ2-1|few|TRBD2
CASSGPRTSGRVNEQFF
TGCGCCAGCAGTGGGCCTCGGACTAGCGGGAGAGTAAATGAGCAGTTCTTC
>TRBV29-1|TRBJ1-3|NA|NA
CSVDPLSGGADGNTIYF
TGCAGCGTTGATCCCTTGTCTGGGGGGGCAGATGGAAACACCATATATTTT
>TRBV6-9|TRBJ2-7|NA|NA
CASLVGIATYEQYF
TGTGCCAGCCTCGTGGGGATCGCAACCTACGAGCAGTACTTC
>TRBV5-5|TRBJ1-4|few|NA
CASSRWDRDEKLFF
TGTGCCAGCAGCCGTTGGGACCGGGATGAAAAACTGTTTTTT
>TRBV7-2|TRBJ1-4|NA|NA
CASSLVAAGAEYEKLFF
TGTGCCAGCAGCTTAGTTGCCGCAGGGGCTGAGTATGAAAAACTGTTTTTT
>TRBV20-1|TRBJ2-1|NA|NA
CSASSGNEQFF
TGCAGTGCTAGTTCCGGGAATGAGCAGTTCTTC
>TRBV14|TRBJ2-1|NA|NA
CASSLSLGNNEQFF
TGTGCCAGCAGTCTCTCTTTGGGAAACAATGAGCAGTTCTTC
>TRBV10-1|TRBJ2-1|NA|NA
CASSRGGAGGNEQFF
TGCGCCAGCAGTCGTGGGGGGGCAGGCGGGAATGAGCAGTTCTTC
>TRBV7-2|TRBJ2-2|NA|NA
CASSLAAGGLAGELFF
TGTGCCAGCAGCTTAGCGGCTGGGGGCCTCGCCGGGGAGCTGTTTTTT
>TRBV4-1|TRBJ2-2|NA|NA
CASSQNRVNTGELFF
TGCGCCAGCAGCCAAAACAGGGTGAACACCGGGGAGCTGTTTTTT
>TRBV5-1|TRBJ1-2|NA|NA
CASSLEATQGGGYTF
TGCGCCAGCAGCTTGGAGGCTACCCAGGGCGGTGGCTACACCTTC
>TRBV30|TRBJ1-2|NA|NA
CAWTGTSGYTF
TGTGCCTGGACCGGGACTTCTGGCTACACCTTC
>TRBV2|TRBJ2-6|NA|NA
CASSGHRYIQSRANVLTF
TGTGCCAGCAGTGGGCATCGTTACATACAAAGTCGGGCCAACGTCCTGACTTTC
>TRBV30|TRBJ1-2|NA|NA
CAWRELIRGYTF
TGTGCCTGGAGGGAACTCATTAGGGGCTACACCTTC
>TRBV7-9|TRBJ1-2|NA|NA
CASSLRLPGARLAGYTF
TGTGCCAGCAGCCTTAGACTCCCAGGGGCGAGGTTGGCTGGCTACACCTTC
>TRBV19|TRBJ2-1|NA|TRBD2
CATVGNSGRRTYNEQFF
TGTGCCACAGTTGGGAATAGCGGGAGAAGGACCTACAATGAGCAGTTCTTC
>TRBV5-1|TRBJ1-1|NA|NA
CASSFQSDTEAFF
TGCGCCAGCAGCTTCCAATCGGATACTGAAGCTTTCTTT
>TRBV6-5|TRBJ1-1|NA|TRBD1
CASSPQGAMDTEAFF
TGTGCCAGCAGTCCGCAGGGGGCGATGGACACTGAAGCTTTCTTT
>TRBV14|TRBJ2-1|NA|TRBD2
CASSQGLTSGRARSYNEQFF
TGTGCCAGCAGCCAAGGGCTGACTAGCGGGAGGGCCAGGTCCTACAATGAGCAGTTCTTC
>TRBV5-4|TRBJ1-2|once|NA
CASSRGDNYGYTF
TGTGCCAGCAGCCGGGGGGATAACTATGGCTACACCTTC
>TRBV7-2|TRBJ1-1|NA|TRBD1
CASSLGPSIQGRALEAFF
TGTGCCAGCAGCTTAGGCCCCTCTATACAGGGGAGGGCACTCGAAGCTTTCTTT
>TRBV20-1|TRBJ2-2|NA|NA
CSARWAGELFF
TGCAGTGCTAGGTGGGCCGGGGAGCTGTTTTTT
>TRBV9|TRBJ2-1|NA|NA
CASSPGLLSYNEQFF
TGTGCCAGCAGCCCGGGACTTCTCTCCTACAATGAGCAGTTCTTC
>TRBV10-1|TRBJ2-1|NA|TRBD2
CASRSGTSGRNEQFF
TGCGCCAGCAGGTCGGGAACTAGCGGGAGAAATGAGCAGTTCTTC
>TRBV6-5|TRBJ1-5|few|NA
CASSPTGGSNQPQHF
TGTGCCAGCAGTCCAACAGGTGGTAGCAATCAGCCCCAGCATTTT
>TRBV7-2|TRBJ1-3|NA|NA
CASSSEVVDGTIYF
TGTGCCAGCAGCTCGGAAGTAGTCGACGGCACCATATATTTT
>TRBV23-1|TRBJ2-7|NA|NA
CASSQCRCEQYF
TGCGCCAGCAGTCAATGCAGGTGCGAGCAGTACTTC
>TRBV5-1|TRBJ1-2|once|TRBD1
CASSRGQGWAEVSYTF
TGCGCCAGCAGCAGGGGACAGGGTTGGGCCGAGGTTAGCTACACCTTC
>TRBV28|TRBJ1-2|NA|NA
CASTLKGYGYTF
TGTGCCAGCACCCTAAAAGGCTATGGCTACACCTTC
>TRBV9|TRBJ1-2|NA|NA
CASSNPPNGYTF
TGTGCCAGCAGCAACCCACCTAATGGCTACACCTTC